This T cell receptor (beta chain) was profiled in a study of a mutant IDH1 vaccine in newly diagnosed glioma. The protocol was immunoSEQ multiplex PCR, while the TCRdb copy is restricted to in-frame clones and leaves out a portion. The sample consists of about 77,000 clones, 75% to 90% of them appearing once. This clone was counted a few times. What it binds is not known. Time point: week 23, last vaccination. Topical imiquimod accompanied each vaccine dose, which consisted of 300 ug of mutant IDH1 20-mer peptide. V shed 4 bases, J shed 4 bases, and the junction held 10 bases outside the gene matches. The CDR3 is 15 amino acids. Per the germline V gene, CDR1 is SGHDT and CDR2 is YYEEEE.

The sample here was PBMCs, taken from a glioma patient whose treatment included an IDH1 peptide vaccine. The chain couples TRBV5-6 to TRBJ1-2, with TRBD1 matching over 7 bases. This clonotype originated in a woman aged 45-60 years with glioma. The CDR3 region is CASSGAPGTAYGYTF. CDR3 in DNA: TGTGCCAGCAGCGGAGCGCCCGGGACAGCCTATGGCTACACCTTC.